This TCR beta chain originates from a study of identical twins. CDR1 is LGHDT and CDR2 is YNNKEL in the germline V gene (reference sequence). This CDR3 contains 16 residues. V trimming: 7 bases; J trimming: 5 bases; junction bases outside the gene matches: 8. TCRdb reanalysed the 5' RACE reads using MiXCR and keeps one entry per CDR3 protein. The sample lists 450,000 to 600,000 distinct CDR3 sequences, 20% to 25% occurring once. This clonotype has a handful of counts. A further study also used this sample, focusing on yellow fever vaccine responses in identical twins.

Sequencing was done on a sample of CD4+ T cells sorted from blood. The sequence was collected from a woman between 18 and 30 years old in good health. The V call is TRBV3-1, the J call TRBJ2-2; TRBD2 agrees at 12 bases. The CDR3 nucleotides read TGTGCCAGCACTCTCACTAGCGGGGGGCGGACCGGGGAGCTGTTTTTT. Translated, it gives CASTLTSGGRTGELFF.